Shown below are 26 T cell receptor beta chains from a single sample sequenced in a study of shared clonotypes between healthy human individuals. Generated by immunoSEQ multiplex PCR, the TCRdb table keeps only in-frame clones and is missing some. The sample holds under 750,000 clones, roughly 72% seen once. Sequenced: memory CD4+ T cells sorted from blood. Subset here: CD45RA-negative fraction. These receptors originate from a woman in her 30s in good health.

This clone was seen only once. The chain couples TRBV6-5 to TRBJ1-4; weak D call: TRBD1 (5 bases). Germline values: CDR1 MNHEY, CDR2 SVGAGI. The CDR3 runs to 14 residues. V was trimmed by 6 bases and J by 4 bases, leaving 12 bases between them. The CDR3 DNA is TGTGCCAGCAGCAGACAGCGGCTTAATGAAAAACTGTTTTTT. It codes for CASSRQRLNEKLFF.

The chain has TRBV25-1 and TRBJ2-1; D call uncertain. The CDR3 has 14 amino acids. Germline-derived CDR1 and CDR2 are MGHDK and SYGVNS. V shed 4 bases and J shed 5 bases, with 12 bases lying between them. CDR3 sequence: CASSVPGTDNEQFF. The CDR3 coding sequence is TGTGCCAGCAGTGTTCCAGGTACAGACAATGAGCAGTTCTTC.

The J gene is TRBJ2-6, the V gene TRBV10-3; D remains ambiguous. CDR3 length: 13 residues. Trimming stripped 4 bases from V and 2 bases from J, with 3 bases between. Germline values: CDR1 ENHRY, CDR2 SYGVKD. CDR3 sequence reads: CAISGAGANVLTF. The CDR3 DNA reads TGTGCCATCAGTGGGGCTGGGGCCAACGTCCTGACTTTC.

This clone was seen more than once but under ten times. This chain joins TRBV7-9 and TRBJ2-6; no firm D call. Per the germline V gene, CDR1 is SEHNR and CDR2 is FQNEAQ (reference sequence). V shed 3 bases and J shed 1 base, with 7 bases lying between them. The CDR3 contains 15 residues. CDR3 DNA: TGTGCCAGCAGCTTCACCCGATCTGGGGCCAACGTCCTGACTTTC. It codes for CASSFTRSGANVLTF.

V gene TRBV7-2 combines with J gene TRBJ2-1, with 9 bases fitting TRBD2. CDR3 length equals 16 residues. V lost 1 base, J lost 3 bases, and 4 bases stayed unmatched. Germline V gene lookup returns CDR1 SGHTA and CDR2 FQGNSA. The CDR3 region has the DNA TGTGCCAGCAGCTTAGGGCGGGAGGGCCTCTACAATGAGCAGTTCTTC. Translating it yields CASSLGREGLYNEQFF.

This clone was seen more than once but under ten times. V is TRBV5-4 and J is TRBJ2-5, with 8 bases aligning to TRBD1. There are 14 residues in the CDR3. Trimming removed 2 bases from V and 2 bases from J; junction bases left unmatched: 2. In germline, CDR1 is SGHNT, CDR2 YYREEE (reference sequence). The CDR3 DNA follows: TGTGCCAGCAGCTTCGGACAGGGTCAAGAGACCCAGTACTTC. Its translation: CASSFGQGQETQYF.

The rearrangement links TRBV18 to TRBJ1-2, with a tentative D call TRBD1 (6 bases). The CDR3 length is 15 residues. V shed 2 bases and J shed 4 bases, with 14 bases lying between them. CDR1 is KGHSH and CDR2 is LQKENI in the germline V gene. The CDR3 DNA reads TGTGCCAGCTCACCAAGGACAGCCGGTGGCTATGGCTACACCTTC. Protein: CASSPRTAGGYGYTF.

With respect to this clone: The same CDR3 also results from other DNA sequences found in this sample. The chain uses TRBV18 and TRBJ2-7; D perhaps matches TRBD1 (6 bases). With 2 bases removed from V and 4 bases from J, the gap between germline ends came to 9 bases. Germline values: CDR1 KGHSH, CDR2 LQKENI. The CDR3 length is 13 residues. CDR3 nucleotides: TGTGCCAGCTCACCAAGGGACACTTACGAGCAGTACTTC. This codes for CASSPRDTYEQYF.

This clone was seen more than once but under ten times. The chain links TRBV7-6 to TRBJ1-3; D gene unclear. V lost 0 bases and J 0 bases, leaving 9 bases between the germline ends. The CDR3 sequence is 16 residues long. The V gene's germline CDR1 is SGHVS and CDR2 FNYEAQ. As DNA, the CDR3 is TGTGCCAGCAGCTTAGCGACAAGGCTCTCTGGAAACACCATATATTTT. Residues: CASSLATRLSGNTIYF.

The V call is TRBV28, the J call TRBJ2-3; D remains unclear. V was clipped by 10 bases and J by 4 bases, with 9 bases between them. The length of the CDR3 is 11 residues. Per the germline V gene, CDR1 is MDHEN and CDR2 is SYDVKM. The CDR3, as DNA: TGTGCCACCGTAGGGCCAGATACGCAGTATTTT. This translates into CATVGPDTQYF.

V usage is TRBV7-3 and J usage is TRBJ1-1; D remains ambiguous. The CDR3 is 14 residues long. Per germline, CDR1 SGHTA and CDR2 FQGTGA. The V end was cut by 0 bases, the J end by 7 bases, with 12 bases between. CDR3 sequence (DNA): TGTGCCAGCAGCTTAACGGGCACGGTCAGTGAAGCTTTCTTT. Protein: CASSLTGTVSEAFF.

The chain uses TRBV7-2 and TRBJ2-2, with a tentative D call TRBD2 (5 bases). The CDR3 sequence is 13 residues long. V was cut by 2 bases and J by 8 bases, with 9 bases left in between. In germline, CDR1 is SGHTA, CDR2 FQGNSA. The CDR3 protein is CASSLWLAGELFF. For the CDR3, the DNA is TGTGCCAGCAGCTTATGGTTAGCGGGGGAGCTGTTTTTT.

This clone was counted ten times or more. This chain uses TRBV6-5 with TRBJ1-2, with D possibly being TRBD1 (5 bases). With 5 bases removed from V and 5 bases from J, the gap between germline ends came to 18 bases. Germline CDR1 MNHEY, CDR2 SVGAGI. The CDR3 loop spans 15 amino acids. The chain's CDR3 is CASSRGLLGGYGYTF. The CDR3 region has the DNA TGTGCCAGCAGTCGAGGGCTGTTGGGGGGGTATGGCTACACCTTC.

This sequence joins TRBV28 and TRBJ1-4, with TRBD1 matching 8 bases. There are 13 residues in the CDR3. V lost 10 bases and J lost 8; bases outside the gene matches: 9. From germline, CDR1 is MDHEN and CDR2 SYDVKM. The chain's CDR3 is CATTGGIREKLFF. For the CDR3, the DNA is TGTGCCACCACAGGGGGTATAAGAGAAAAACTGTTTTTT.

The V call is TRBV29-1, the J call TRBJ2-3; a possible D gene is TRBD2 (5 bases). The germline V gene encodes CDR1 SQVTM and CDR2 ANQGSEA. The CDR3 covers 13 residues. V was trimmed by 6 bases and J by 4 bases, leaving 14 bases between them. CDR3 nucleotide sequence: TGCAGCGTGGGCCGAACCGGGGCAGATACGCAGTATTTT. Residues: CSVGRTGADTQYF.

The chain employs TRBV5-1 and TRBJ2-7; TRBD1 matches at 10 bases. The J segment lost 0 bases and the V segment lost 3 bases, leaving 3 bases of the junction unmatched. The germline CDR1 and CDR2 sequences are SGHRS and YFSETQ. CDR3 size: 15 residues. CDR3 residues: CASSSGQGDSYEQYF. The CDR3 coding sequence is TGCGCCAGCAGCTCCGGACAGGGGGACTCCTACGAGCAGTACTTC.

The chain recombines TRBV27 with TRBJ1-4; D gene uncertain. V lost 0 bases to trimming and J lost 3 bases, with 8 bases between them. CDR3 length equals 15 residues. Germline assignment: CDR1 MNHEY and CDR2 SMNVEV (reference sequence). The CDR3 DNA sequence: TGTGCCAGCAGTTTATCCGGAGGAGCTAATGAAAAACTGTTTTTT. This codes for CASSLSGGANEKLFF.

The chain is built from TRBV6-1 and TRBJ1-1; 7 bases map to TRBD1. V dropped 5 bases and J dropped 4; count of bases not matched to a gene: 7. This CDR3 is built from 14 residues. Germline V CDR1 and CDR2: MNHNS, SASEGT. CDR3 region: CASSFTGVVTEAFF. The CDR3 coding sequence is TGTGCCAGCAGTTTTACAGGGGTAGTCACTGAAGCTTTCTTT.

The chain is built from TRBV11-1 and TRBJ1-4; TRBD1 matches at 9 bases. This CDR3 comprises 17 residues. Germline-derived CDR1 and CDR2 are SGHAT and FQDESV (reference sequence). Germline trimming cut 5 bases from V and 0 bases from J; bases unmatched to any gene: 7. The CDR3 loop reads CASSRDRAPATNEKLFF. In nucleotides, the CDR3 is TGTGCCAGCAGCCGGGACAGGGCTCCTGCAACTAATGAAAAACTGTTTTTT.

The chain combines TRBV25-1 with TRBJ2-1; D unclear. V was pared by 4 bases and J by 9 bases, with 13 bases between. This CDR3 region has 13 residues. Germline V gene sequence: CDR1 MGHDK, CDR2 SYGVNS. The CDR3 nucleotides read TGTGCCAGCAGTGGGCCCGGGTGGGCTGAGCAGTTCTTC. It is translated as CASSGPGWAEQFF. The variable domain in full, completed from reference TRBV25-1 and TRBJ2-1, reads EADIYQTPRYLVIGTGKKITLECSQTMGHDKMYWYQQDPGMELHLIHYSYGVNSTEKGDLSSESTVSRIRTEHFPLTLESARPSHTSQYLCASSGPGWAEQFFGPGTRLTVL.

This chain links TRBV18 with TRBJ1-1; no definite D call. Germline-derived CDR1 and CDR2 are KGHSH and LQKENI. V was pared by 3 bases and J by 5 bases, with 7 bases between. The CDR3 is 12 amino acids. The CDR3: CASSPGWTEAFF. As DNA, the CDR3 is TGTGCCAGCTCACCGGGGTGGACTGAAGCTTTCTTT.

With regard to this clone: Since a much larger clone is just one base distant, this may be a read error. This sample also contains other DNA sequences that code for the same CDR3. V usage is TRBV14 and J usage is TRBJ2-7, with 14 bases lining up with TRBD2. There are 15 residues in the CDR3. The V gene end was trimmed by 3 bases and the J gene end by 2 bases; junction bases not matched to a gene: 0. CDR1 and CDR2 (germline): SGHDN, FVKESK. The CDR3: CASSQGLAGAYEQYF. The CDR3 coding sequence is TGTGCCAGCAGCCAGGGACTAGCGGGAGCCTACGAGCAGTACTTC.

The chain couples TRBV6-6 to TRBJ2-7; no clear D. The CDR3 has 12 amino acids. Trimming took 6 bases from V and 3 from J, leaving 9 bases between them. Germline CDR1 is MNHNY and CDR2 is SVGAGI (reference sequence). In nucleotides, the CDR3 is TGTGCCAGCAGATCACCTAGCTACGAGCAGTACTTC. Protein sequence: CASRSPSYEQYF.

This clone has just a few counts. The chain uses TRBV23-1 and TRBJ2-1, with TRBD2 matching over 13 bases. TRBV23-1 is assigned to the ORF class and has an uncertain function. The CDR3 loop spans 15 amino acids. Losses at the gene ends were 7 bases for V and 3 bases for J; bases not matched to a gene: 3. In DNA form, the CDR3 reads TGCGCCAGCATACGACTAGCGGGAGGCTACAATGAGCAGTTCTTC. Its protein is CASIRLAGGYNEQFF.

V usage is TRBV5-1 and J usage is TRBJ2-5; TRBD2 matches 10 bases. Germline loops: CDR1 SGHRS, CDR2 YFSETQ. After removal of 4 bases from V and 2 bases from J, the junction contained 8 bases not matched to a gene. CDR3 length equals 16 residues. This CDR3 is CASSPGASGSQETQYF. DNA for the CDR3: TGCGCCAGCAGCCCCGGGGCTAGCGGGAGTCAAGAGACCCAGTACTTC. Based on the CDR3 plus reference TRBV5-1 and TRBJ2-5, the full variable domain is KAGVTQTPRYLIKTRGQQVTLSCSPISGHRSVSWYQQTPGQGLQFLFEYFSETQRNKGNFPGRFSGRQFSNSRSEMNVSTLELGDSALYLCASSPGASGSQETQYFGPGTRLLVL.

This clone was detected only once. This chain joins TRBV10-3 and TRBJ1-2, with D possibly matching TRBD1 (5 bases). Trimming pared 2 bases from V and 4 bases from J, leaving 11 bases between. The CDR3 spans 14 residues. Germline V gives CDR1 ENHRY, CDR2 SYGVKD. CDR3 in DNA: TGTGCCATCAGTGAGACTGGGACGGCCTATGGCTACACCTTC. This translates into CAISETGTAYGYTF.